This T cell receptor beta chain was recorded in a study of T cell responses to AZD1222 COVID-19 vaccine. This clone was seen a handful of times. The antigen is not known. Produced via immunoSEQ multiplex PCR; TCRdb's table is partial and in-frame only. The sample shows fewer than 200,000 clones, around 94% of them seen only once. Findings of the study overall: A mostly white British donor set with more females was recruited, and clonal diversity was possibly underestimated.

The receptor's source is an adult who received the AZD1222 COVID-19 vaccine. The specimen was peripheral blood, collected 28 days after the second AZD1222 dose.

CDR3: CASSLTIGGELFF. The CDR3 nucleotides are TGTGCCAGCAGCTTAACTATAGGAGGGGAGCTGTTTTTT. This sequence joins TRBV7-3 and TRBJ2-2; D not certain. Trimming cost V 0 bases and J 8 bases, with 7 bases left between them. The CDR3 extends over 13 amino acids. Per the germline V gene, CDR1 is SGHTA and CDR2 is FQGTGA. The full variable domain, its missing parts supplied by reference TRBV7-3 and TRBJ2-2, is GAGVSQTPSNKVTEKGKYVELRCDPISGHTALYWYRQSLGQGPEFLIYFQGTGAADDSGLPNDRFFAVRPEGSVSTLKIQRTERGDSAVYLCASSLTIGGELFFGEGSRLTVL.